The T cell receptor beta chain described here comes from a study of CD8 T cells in ankylosing spondylitis. Study-level findings and limits: Ankylosing spondylitis blood appeared to be characterized by a TCR beta motif of fewer than ten highly homologous variants.

CDR1 is KGHDR and CDR2 is SFDVKD in the germline V gene. V was pared by 3 bases and J by 4 bases, with 9 bases of the junction left unmatched. CDR3 size: 17 residues. The sample holds a few counts of this clonotype. Its antigen is as yet unknown. Each TCR beta library was made by quantitative 5'-RACE that incorporated molecular barcodes. TCRdb reanalysed the 5' RACE reads using MiXCR and keeps one entry per CDR3 protein. Of approximately 540,000 distinct CDR3 sequences listed, about 12% are singletons. V usage is TRBV24-1 and J usage is TRBJ2-1, with 9 bases identical to TRBD2. Material: blood, either unsorted or a sorted T cell fraction (not recorded which). This receptor was identified in a male donor with ankylosing spondylitis. The CDR3 DNA reads TGTGCCACCAGTGATCCAATAGCGGGAGCGTCATACAATGAGCAGTTCTTC. This codes for CATSDPIAGASYNEQFF.